This T cell receptor (beta chain) was retrieved from a study of OX40 agonist ivuxolimab in advanced cancers. Regarding the complete study: The costimulatory receptor OX40 (CD134) was targeted by ivuxolimab, a fully human IgG2 agonistic monoclonal antibody. Intravenous ivuxolimab was administered to patients every 2 weeks at six dose levels: 0.01, 0.1, 0.3, 1.5, 3 and 10 mg/kg. Among the roughly 54 dose-escalation patients, around 19 had hepatocellular carcinoma, approximately 15 melanoma, 9 renal cell carcinoma and 9 head and neck cancer. A male proportion of about 79% and a mean age of 60 years, ranging from 23 to 79, were recorded for the dose-escalation cohort. Patients were allowed to have had prior anti-PD-1, anti-PD-L1 or anti-CTLA-4 therapy, and 30% to 40% of the dose-escalation patients had been treated with checkpoint inhibitors. Partial responses occurred in three dose-escalation patients, of whom one had hepatocellular carcinoma and two had cutaneous melanoma. Peripheral TCRbeta sequencing was intended to test whether TCR sequence diversity was altered and clonal T-cell expansion was caused by ivuxolimab. The monotherapy dose-escalation portion (N ≈ 52 patients) of the phase I ivuxolimab trial is reported in the paper. The study at large found these results: After ivuxolimab, expanded clones were on average more numerous among CD8+ T cells than among CD4+ T cells. The antigen specificity of the clonally expanded peripheral T cells was not determined. Low levels of normalized T-cell clonal expansion were also seen in some patients who did not respond. In partial responders in the 0.1-3.0 mg/kg groups, normalized peripheral clonal expansion was found to be among the lowest, especially among CD8+ T cells. Clonal expansion of both CD4+ and CD8+ blood T cells was observed from baseline to week 6 at doses 0.1 to 3.0 mg/kg.

From cysteine to phenylalanine, the CDR3 is 14 amino acids long. CDR3 DNA is the only sequence kept; it has 42 bases, read in frame from the first base. Per the germline V gene, MGHRA is the CDR1 and YSYEKL is the CDR2. A distance of 13 bases separates the germline ends of V and J, which lose 0 bases and 7 bases respectively. In the case of this clone: The target of this receptor is not known. Base-call qualities are not available, and no considerably larger clone is one nucleotide away.

Genomic DNA was isolated from the sorted cells so that the TCRbeta CDR3 region could be sequenced. TCRbeta CDR3 regions were sequenced using the immunoSEQ Assay. As stored in TCRdb, this immuneACCESS dataset retains in-frame rearrangements with V and J assigned. A fraction of the clones does not appear; measured against another copy, unresolved V genes explain less than half of the discrepancy, and the remainder lacks a known reason. This sample lists some 73,000 clones; around nine tenths were detected once. The ten top clones hold 0.86% of the sample. The trial excluded patients who had a history of autoimmune disease or who were on systemic immunosuppression. In every dose cohort, peripheral blood was drawn for TCR sequencing at baseline, cycle 4 day 1, and cycle 7 day 1. Samples were obtained from an open-label, multicenter, first-in-human phase I dose-escalation trial of ivuxolimab. Adults with locally advanced or metastatic head and neck squamous cell, hepatocellular, melanoma or renal cell carcinoma were enrolled in the trial. CD4+ and CD8+ T cells were sorted separately from peripheral blood before TCR sequencing.

This material consisted of CD4+ or CD8+ T cells sorted from blood, taken in a trial of the OX40 agonist ivuxolimab. The chain employs TRBV4-1 and TRBJ2-7; no D gene can be assigned with confidence. The receptor was derived from an adult with an advanced solid tumor such as melanoma, head and neck, liver or kidney cancer. The DNA reads as follows: TGCGCCAGCAGCCAAGAAGGCTACGGGTGGGAGCAGTACTTC. Translated, it gives CASSQEGYGWEQYF.